Below are 10 T cell receptor beta chains sequenced from a single sample in a study of blood T cell repertoires in COVID-19. Data came from immunoSEQ multiplex PCR; TCRdb stores just in-frame clones and leaves some out. The table shows more than 110,000 clones, with roughly four fifths occurring only once. Sequencing used peripheral blood. All receptors derive from a human donor in a cohort sampled during active COVID-19.

The chain links TRBV5-1 to TRBJ2-5; tentative D call: TRBD2 (6 bases). This CDR3 is 14 amino acids long. The germline gives CDR1 SGHRS, CDR2 YFSETQ. Trimming cost V 3 bases and J 1 base, with 10 bases left between them. The CDR3 bases are TGCGCCAGCAGCTCCCTGGGGGGCCAAGAGACCCAGTACTTC. Encoded protein: CASSSLGGQETQYF.

The chain employs TRBV6-2 or TRBV6-3 and TRBJ1-1; D is perhaps TRBD1 (5 bases). Germline V CDR1 and CDR2: MNHEY, SVGEGT. CDR3 length: 15 residues. With 2 bases removed from V and 0 bases from J, the gap between germline ends came to 10 bases. CDR3 DNA sequence: TGTGCCAGCAGTTACGGCGAGACAGTGAACACTGAAGCTTTCTTT. The encoded protein is CASSYGETVNTEAFF.

The chain combines TRBV7-8 with TRBJ2-1, with 9 bases lining up with TRBD1. There are 15 residues in the CDR3. With V trimmed by 4 bases and J by 8 bases, 9 bases remained unmatched. Per the germline V gene, CDR1 is SGHVS and CDR2 is FQNEAQ. The DNA of the CDR3 is TGTGCCAGCAGCTCGTGGGACAGGGTAGGCGATGAGCAGTTCTTC. It yields the protein CASSSWDRVGDEQFF.

This CDR3 reads CASTLRVDEQFF. As DNA, the CDR3 is TGTGCCAGCACCCTCAGGGTTGATGAGCAGTTCTTC. The chain is built from TRBV2 and TRBJ2-1, with D maybe TRBD1 (5 bases). Germline CDR1 reads SNHLY; CDR2 reads FYNNEI. The CDR3 runs to 12 residues. V dropped 7 bases and J dropped 8 bases, with 12 bases sitting between them.

The rearrangement links TRBV6-2 or TRBV6-3 to TRBJ2-3, with TRBD1 matching 7 bases. The CDR3 contains 17 residues. Germline V gives CDR1 MNHEY, CDR2 SVGEGT. V gave up 0 bases and J gave up 2 bases; unmatched junction bases: 8. CDR3 DNA sequence: TGTGCCAGCAGTTACTCTTCCATGACAGGGTTCACAGATACGCAGTATTTT. Translation gives CASSYSSMTGFTDTQYF.

The chain has TRBV4-3 and TRBJ2-3; D might be TRBD2 (5 bases). Trimming cost V 1 base and J 6 bases, with 14 bases left between them. Germline V gene sequence: CDR1 LGHNA, CDR2 YSLEER. This CDR3 has 15 amino acids. The DNA for the CDR3 is TGCGCCAGCAGCCAAGGTCGGGATGGAGTCGATACGCAGTATTTT. Residues: CASSQGRDGVDTQYF.

CDR3 coding DNA: TGTGCCAGCAGCGGACTAGCGGGGGGTGGCGAGCAGTACTTC. Amino acid sequence: CASSGLAGGGEQYF. The chain is built from TRBV6-6 and TRBJ2-7; 14 bases agree with TRBD2. The CDR3 runs to 14 residues. Per the germline V gene, CDR1 is MNHNY and CDR2 is SVGAGI (reference sequence). J gave up 6 bases and V 6 bases, and 4 bases lay outside the gene matches.

The chain links TRBV5-6 to TRBJ1-4; D perhaps matches TRBD1 (5 bases). Germline V gene sequence: CDR1 SGHDT, CDR2 YYEEEE. The CDR3 has 13 residues. Trimming removed 0 bases at V and 7 bases at J, with 7 bases between. The chain's CDR3 is CASSLETVEKLFF. The CDR3 bases are TGTGCCAGCAGCTTGGAGACAGTTGAAAAACTGTTTTTT.

In DNA, the CDR3 is TGTGCCAGTAGTATGGCTAGCGGGGGGACAGATACGCAGTATTTT. It codes for CASSMASGGTDTQYF. The rearrangement joins TRBV19 to TRBJ2-3, with 11 bases matching TRBD2. The CDR3 sequence is 15 residues long. CDR1 is LNHDA and CDR2 is SQIVND in the germline V gene (reference sequence). V shed 3 bases, J shed 3 bases, and the junction held 2 bases outside the gene matches.

The table lists this clone with many counts. The chain has TRBV7-9 and TRBJ2-3, with a weak D call TRBD2 (5 bases). The V gene's germline CDR1 is SEHNR and CDR2 FQNEAQ (reference sequence). The CDR3 has 16 amino acids. V was shortened by 5 bases and J by 3 bases, with 18 bases between the two germline ends. The CDR3 DNA follows: TGTGCCAGCAGCCCGCGGACGGGGTCTGAAACAGATACGCAGTATTTT. This gives the protein CASSPRTGSETDTQYF.